This T cell receptor (beta chain) is drawn from a study of identical twins. CDR1 SGHTA and CDR2 FQGTGA come from the germline V gene. Deletions cut 4 bases from V and 1 base from J, with 6 bases between. The CDR3 extends over 13 amino acids. This clonotype was recorded at least ten times. Through template switching, a universal primer site was introduced, and the cDNA contained unique molecular identifiers. One entry per CDR3 protein, called by TCRdb with MiXCR from the 5' RACE reads. The sample shows about 690,000 distinct CDR3 sequences, 6% to 6.5% of them seen only once. This sequence was found in a man younger than 35 in good health. The chain employs TRBV7-3 and TRBJ2-3; D gene ambiguous. Sequencing was performed on naive T cells sorted from blood. The CDR3 coding sequence is TGTGCCAGCAGCTGGGCCGGCACAGATACGCAGTATTTT. This encodes CASSWAGTDTQYF.